This T cell receptor beta chain was sequenced in a study of blood T cells in healthy people across ages. Looked up from germline, CDR1 is DFQATT and CDR2 is SNEGSKA (reference sequence). This CDR3 has 15 amino acids. The V end lost 3 bases, the J end lost 4 bases, and 18 bases lay between the germline ends. Sample-barcoded 5' priming and a J-beta primer mix drove a second PCR of roughly 6 to 12 cycles. Through a template-switch adaptor with 12 random nucleotides, each cDNA molecule received a tag. TCRdb re-analysed the 5' RACE reads in MiXCR, keeping a single row per CDR3 protein. The table lists under 2 million distinct CDR3 sequences, roughly 30% of them singletons, with approximately 10% in the top ten.

V usage is TRBV20-1 and J usage is TRBJ2-5, with D unclear. The source of this sequence is a woman in her 30s in good health. Sequenced: blood. The CDR3 DNA reads TGCAGTGCTAGTGGTGTGGATCTCCCCCCAGAGACCCAGTACTTC. As protein: CSASGVDLPPETQYF.